These 4 T cell receptor beta chains were all obtained from the same sample, sequenced in a study of early T cells in non-severe SARS-CoV-2 infection. TCRdb reprocessed the 5' RACE reads via MiXCR and lists one record per CDR3 protein. The top ten clones hold 4.1% of a sample with 56,000 or so distinct CDR3 sequences, more than 12% of them seen once. Specimen: whole blood, collected at baseline. All receptors come from an adult who was a healthcare worker with PCR-confirmed SARS-CoV-2 infection or an uninfected control (not recorded which).

This clonotype came up a few times. The V and J genes are TRBV7-9 and TRBJ1-3, with D perhaps matching TRBD1 (6 bases). The CDR3 is 16 residues long. Germline V gene data show CDR1 as SEHNR and CDR2 as FQNEAQ (reference sequence). V lost 4 bases and J lost 0, with 13 bases in between. The CDR3 DNA is TGTGCCAGCAGCTATGACAGGCGAAGCTCTGGAAACACCATATATTTT. As protein: CASSYDRRSSGNTIYF.

The V gene is TRBV10-2, the J gene TRBJ1-6, with 8 bases that match TRBD1. The J segment lost 8 bases and the V segment lost 2 bases, leaving 11 bases of the junction unmatched. Germline CDR1 WSHSY, CDR2 SAAADI. CDR3 length: 17 residues. The CDR3: CASSELQLDRADSPLHF. CDR3 DNA sequence: TGCGCCAGCAGTGAGCTTCAATTGGACAGGGCGGATTCACCCCTCCACTTT.

CDR3: CASSHTSTDEQYF. The CDR3 nucleotides read TGTGCCAGCAGCCACACCTCTACGGACGAGCAGTACTTC. V and J are TRBV11-3 and TRBJ2-7, with D uncertain. The ends were cut back, 5 bases at V and 5 bases at J, with 13 bases in the middle. Germline assignment: CDR1 SGHNT and CDR2 YENEEA. CDR3 length equals 13 residues.

Many counts were recorded for this clonotype. This chain uses TRBV12-3 or TRBV12-4 with TRBJ2-4; unclear D gene. V dropped 3 bases and J dropped 1 base, with 13 bases sitting between them. The CDR3 loop spans 16 amino acids. CDR3 in amino acids: CASSFFARKAKNIQYF. CDR3 bases: TGTGCCAGCAGTTTTTTCGCCCGCAAGGCCAAAAACATTCAGTACTTC.